This T cell receptor beta chain derives from a study of blood T cell repertoires in COVID-19. At the level of the study: Samples representing acute and convalescent COVID-19 were sourced from the United States, Italy and Spain. The cDNA or gDNA used as material had been derived from T cells, B-cell-depleted T cells, or PBMCs.

Original processing notes: How many nucleated cells were present was estimated from reference gene primer amplification. The protocol was immunoSEQ multiplex PCR, while the TCRdb copy is restricted to in-frame clones and leaves out a portion. V and J calls and clone size are copied from that table; D and trimming were computed from the DNA. The data hold 130,000 or so clones, with about 85% observed a single time. Patients from Seattle were sampled longitudinally, starting during active infection. The germline V and J ends were trimmed by 0 bases and 6 bases, with 12 bases remaining between them. This CDR3 contains 14 residues. The germline V gene encodes CDR1 KGHSH and CDR2 LQKENI.

The rearrangement links TRBV18 to TRBJ2-7, with D possibly matching TRBD1 (5 bases). The clonotype was recovered from a human donor with COVID-19, enrolled during active disease. The donor label of this sample is uncertain. The sample comprised peripheral blood. The CDR3 DNA reads TGTGCCAGCTCACCACCGCAGGACACGGGCGAGCAGTACTTC. It translates to CASSPPQDTGEQYF.